The 26 T cell receptor beta chains in this list originate from one sample, sequenced in a study of identical twins. TCRdb re-called the 5' RACE reads with MiXCR, one entry per CDR3 protein. Here the sample spans roughly 720,000 distinct CDR3 sequences, 15% to 20% being singletons. These data also formed part of another study, on T cells expressing NK-cell markers.

The sequenced sample was PBMCs. The origin of the receptors is a woman aged 18-35 years in good health.

V gene TRBV3-1 combines with J gene TRBJ2-7, with D uncertain. V shed 1 base and J shed 4 bases, with 8 bases lying between them. The length of the CDR3 is 13 residues. CDR1 and CDR2 (germline): LGHDT, YNNKEL (reference sequence). The CDR3 region is CASSQVLLYEQYF. CDR3 nucleotides: TGTGCCAGCAGCCAAGTACTCCTATACGAGCAGTACTTC.

This clonotype showed up just a few times. The chain uses TRBV5-1 and TRBJ1-1; D gene unclear. This CDR3 region has 13 residues. Germline lookup yields CDR1 SGHRS and CDR2 YFSETQ. Trimming pared 7 bases from V and 7 bases from J, leaving 17 bases between. CDR3 nucleotide sequence: TGCGCCAGCCGGCCGACCAGTCACGTTGAAGCTTTCTTT. Protein product: CASRPTSHVEAFF.

The chain carries TRBV5-1 and TRBJ2-7; 9 nucleotides match TRBD1. Germline CDR1 SGHRS, CDR2 YFSETQ. CDR3 length: 15 residues. V lost 4 bases and J lost 2; bases outside the gene matches: 7. DNA for the CDR3: TGCGCCAGCAGCGATCTGGACAGGGGAACCTACGAGCAGTACTTC. Protein: CASSDLDRGTYEQYF.

This clonotype was seen a few times. The rearrangement joins TRBV12-3 or TRBV12-4 to TRBJ2-3; D might be TRBD1 (6 bases). Trimming left V 1 base short and J 2 bases short, with 10 bases between. The CDR3 extends over 15 amino acids. Written as DNA, the CDR3 is TGTGCCAGCAGTTTAGGGGACAATCCCACAGATACGCAGTATTTT. Amino acids: CASSLGDNPTDTQYF.

The chain employs TRBV4-3 and TRBJ1-2, with D possibly being TRBD1 (6 bases). The CDR3 runs to 16 residues. Germline values: CDR1 LGHNA, CDR2 YSLEER. Trimming shortened V by 2 bases and J by 4 bases, and 17 bases separated the two germline ends. Here the CDR3 DNA reads TGCGCCAGCAGCCAAATGTTGAGGACAGCCGTCTATGGCTACACCTTC. Translated: CASSQMLRTAVYGYTF.

The J gene is TRBJ2-1, the V gene TRBV7-3; 8 positions match TRBD2. The germline V gene encodes CDR1 SGHTA and CDR2 FQGTGA. There are 14 residues in the CDR3. V shed 3 bases and J 5 bases; nucleotides not matched to a gene: 3. The CDR3 nucleotides read TGTGCCAGCAGCTTGACTAGCGATCACAATGAGCAGTTCTTC. Translated, it gives CASSLTSDHNEQFF. Combining the CDR3 with reference TRBV7-3 and TRBJ2-1 gives the whole variable domain GAGVSQTPSNKVTEKGKYVELRCDPISGHTALYWYRQSLGQGPEFLIYFQGTGAADDSGLPNDRFFAVRPEGSVSTLKIQRTERGDSAVYLCASSLTSDHNEQFFGPGTRLTVL.

This clonotype was seen a handful of times. The chain employs TRBV19 and TRBJ2-3; D gene unclear. V gave up 6 bases and J gave up 5 bases, with 6 bases separating them. There are 11 residues in the CDR3. The germline V gene encodes CDR1 LNHDA and CDR2 SQIVND (reference sequence). In DNA form, the CDR3 reads TGTGCCAGTAGGCGAAGAGATACGCAGTATTTT. Translation gives CASRRRDTQYF.

J is TRBJ2-1 and V is TRBV12-3 or TRBV12-4, with D tentatively TRBD2 (5 bases). V gave up 0 bases and J gave up 8 bases, with 14 bases separating them. This CDR3 has 15 residues. The CDR3 reads CASSLAGLTPHEQFF. The CDR3 nucleotides read TGTGCCAGCAGTTTAGCAGGACTTACCCCCCATGAGCAGTTCTTC.

This clonotype was recorded a few times. This chain links TRBV7-2 with TRBJ2-3; no clear D gene. Germline CDR1 and CDR2: SGHTA and FQGNSA. The V and J ends lost 5 bases and 4 bases respectively, with 10 bases between them. CDR3 length: 13 residues. In DNA, the CDR3 is TGTGCCAGCAGCCCCACCCGGCCAGATACGCAGTATTTT. Translating gives CASSPTRPDTQYF.

At least ten counts were recorded for this clonotype. The chain carries TRBV7-9 and TRBJ2-1, with a possible D match to TRBD2 (6 bases). CDR1 is SEHNR and CDR2 is FQNEAQ in the germline V gene (reference sequence). Trimming shortened V by 1 base and J by 0 bases, and 10 bases separated the two germline ends. There are 16 residues in the CDR3. In nucleotides, the CDR3 is TGTGCCAGCAGCTTAGGGCGGGGCAGCTCCTACAATGAGCAGTTCTTC. Its translation: CASSLGRGSSYNEQFF.

CDR3 protein: CASRSGPGQHQETQYF. DNA of the CDR3: TGTGCCAGCAGGTCCGGTCCGGGACAGCACCAAGAGACCCAGTACTTC. This chain links TRBV7-7 with TRBJ2-5; TRBD1 matches 7 bases. CDR3 length: 16 residues. The V and J ends lost 6 bases and 0 bases, in that order; junction bases with no gene match: 10. Germline V gives CDR1 SSHAT, CDR2 FNYEAQ (reference sequence).

V gene TRBV14 combines with J gene TRBJ2-7, with 15 bases fitting TRBD2. Trimming at V came to 0 bases and at J to 8 bases, leaving 5 bases not matched to a gene. Germline V gene sequence: CDR1 SGHDN, CDR2 FVKESK. This CDR3 contains 16 residues. The CDR3 sequence is CASSQDPGLAGGKQYF. The CDR3 region has the DNA TGTGCCAGCAGCCAAGATCCGGGACTAGCGGGAGGCAAGCAGTACTTC.

The V call is TRBV5-1, the J call TRBJ1-6; D is possibly TRBD1 (6 bases). The CDR3 contains 16 residues. Trimming stripped 4 bases from V and 2 bases from J, with 13 bases between. Germline CDR1 and CDR2: SGHRS and YFSETQ. The CDR3 region is CASSNRDVTYNSPLHF. The CDR3 DNA sequence: TGCGCCAGCAGCAACAGGGACGTCACCTATAATTCACCCCTCCACTTT.

The gene calls are TRBV20-1 and TRBJ2-5, with no clear D. The germline V gene has CDR1 DFQATT and CDR2 SNEGSKA (reference sequence). V lost 8 bases to trimming and J lost 5 bases, with 15 bases between them. The length of the CDR3 is 12 residues. CDR3 loop: CSSSGGAETQYF. The CDR3 DNA follows: TGCAGTTCCTCGGGCGGTGCGGAGACCCAGTACTTC.

The chain links TRBV4-2 to TRBJ2-7; D uncertain. V was pared by 0 bases and J by 3 bases, with 6 bases between. This CDR3 contains 13 residues. Per germline, CDR1 LGHNA and CDR2 YNFKEQ. CDR3 residues: CASSQEPNYEQYF. The CDR3 DNA follows: TGTGCCAGCAGCCAAGAACCAAACTACGAGCAGTACTTC.

This chain connects TRBV7-2 to TRBJ2-3, with 7 bases matching TRBD2. Germline V lookup: CDR1 SGHTA, CDR2 FQGNSA. V lost 3 bases to trimming and J lost 7 bases; unmatched junction nucleotides: 7. CDR3 length: 14 residues. In DNA, the CDR3 is TGTGCCAGCAGCTTTAGCGGGCTGCAGAATACGCAGTATTTT. This sequence encodes CASSFSGLQNTQYF.

This clonotype has a single count. The chain carries TRBV10-1 and TRBJ2-7; no reliable D call. The CDR3 is 13 residues long. V lost 4 bases, J lost 3 bases, and 10 bases lay in between. The V gene's germline CDR1 is WNHNN and CDR2 SYGVQD (reference sequence). The CDR3 DNA sequence: TGCGCCAGCAGTGGAACAAAGGACTACGAGCAGTACTTC. Protein: CASSGTKDYEQYF.

This clonotype was counted only a few times. This chain uses TRBV29-1 with TRBJ1-5; no clear D. Trimming left V 0 bases short and J 3 bases short, with 6 bases between. From germline, CDR1 is SQVTM and CDR2 ANQGSEA. This CDR3 spans 13 amino acids. The CDR3 loop reads CSVEEGNNQPQHF. The CDR3 DNA sequence: TGCAGCGTTGAAGAGGGGAACAATCAGCCCCAGCATTTT.

This chain links TRBV3-1 with TRBJ2-3; TRBD2 agrees at 8 bases. This CDR3 comprises 16 residues. CDR1 LGHDT and CDR2 YNNKEL come from the germline V gene (reference sequence). The trim removed 0 bases at V and 2 bases at J, leaving 4 bases unmatched. CDR3 DNA sequence: TGTGCCAGCAGCCAAGATCGGGGGGGGACCACAGATACGCAGTATTTT. Its protein product is CASSQDRGGTTDTQYF.

The J gene is TRBJ2-7, the V gene TRBV7-9; D is undetermined. The CDR3 covers 14 residues. Germline loops: CDR1 SEHNR, CDR2 FQNEAQ (reference sequence). The V end lost 6 bases, the J end lost 5 bases, and 17 bases lay between the germline ends. CDR3 amino acids: CASSSQTASHEQYF. The CDR3 DNA reads as TGTGCCAGCAGTTCCCAAACCGCCAGCCACGAGCAGTACTTC.

The chain combines TRBV27 with TRBJ2-2; TRBD2 aligns across 9 bases. This CDR3 has 17 residues. V lost 2 bases to trimming and J lost 2 bases; unmatched junction nucleotides: 6. Germline V CDR1 and CDR2: MNHEY, SMNVEV (reference sequence). The CDR3 loop reads CASSLNLAGLNTGELFF. DNA for the CDR3: TGTGCCAGCAGTTTAAACCTAGCGGGACTTAACACCGGGGAGCTGTTTTTT.

This clonotype was seen a handful of times. The V gene is TRBV7-9, the J gene TRBJ2-3; no firm D call. V lost 2 bases and J lost 6, with 12 bases in between. The CDR3 is 14 amino acids. Germline V gives CDR1 SEHNR, CDR2 FQNEAQ (reference sequence). Here the CDR3 reads CASSLTNRQDTQYF. In DNA form, the CDR3 reads TGTGCCAGCAGCTTAACAAACCGGCAGGATACGCAGTATTTT.

This clonotype was recorded many times. The rearrangement uses TRBV7-8 and TRBJ2-7; TRBD1 or TRBD2 may be the D gene (5 bases each). This CDR3 has 14 amino acids. CDR1 is SGHVS, CDR2 FQNEAQ, per germline. Trimming removed 3 bases from V and 2 bases from J, with 11 bases in between. The CDR3 spells CASSLGRSTYEQYF. CDR3 bases: TGTGCCAGCAGCTTGGGACGATCGACCTACGAGCAGTACTTC.

The chain uses TRBV6-2 or TRBV6-3 and TRBJ2-5; the match to TRBD2 covers 7 bases. J lost 4 bases, V lost 6 bases, and 8 bases had no gene match. CDR1 and CDR2 (germline): MNHEY, SVGEGT. This CDR3 comprises 14 residues. In nucleotides, the CDR3 is TGTGCCAGCAGCCTGACTAGCATCGTAGAGACCCAGTACTTC. It yields the protein CASSLTSIVETQYF.

The CDR3 sequence: CASSFTGRQETQYF. In nucleotides, the CDR3 is TGCGCCAGCAGCTTTACCGGGAGACAAGAGACCCAGTACTTC. The chain links TRBV5-1 to TRBJ2-5, with D tentatively TRBD2 (6 bases). The CDR3 contains 14 residues. V shed 2 bases and J shed 2 bases, with 10 bases lying between them. CDR1 SGHRS and CDR2 YFSETQ come from the germline V gene.

The sample holds a few counts of this clonotype. The chain joins TRBV15 to TRBJ2-1; 7 bases are a match to TRBD2. The germline V gene encodes CDR1 LNHNV and CDR2 YYDKDF (reference sequence). There are 15 residues in the CDR3. V lost 0 bases, J lost 9 bases, and 8 bases stayed unmatched. CDR3 nucleotide sequence: TGTGCCACCAGCAGAGATGGGGCGGGAGTTACTGAGCAGTTCTTC. It translates to CATSRDGAGVTEQFF. The whole variable domain, remainder taken from reference TRBV15 and TRBJ2-1, is DAMVIQNPRYQVTQFGKPVTLSCSQTLNHNVMYWYQQKSSQAPKLLFHYYDKDFNNEADTPDNFQSRRPNTSFCFLDIRSPGLGDTAMYLCATSRDGAGVTEQFFGPGTRLTVL.